Below, 13 T cell receptor beta chains from the same sample are listed, as sequenced in a study of human T cells and chemical hapten exposure. TCRdb fed the RACE reads into MiXCR, producing one record per CDR3 protein. This table holds 80,000 to 100,000 distinct CDR3 sequences, 9% to 9.5% found once. Time point in this sample: patch test 2, 6 weeks after DPC sensitization. Treatment defined: therapeutic diphenylcyclopropenone sensitization with weekly scalp DPC. The sequencing here drew on whole blood, taken in connection with sensitization to the hapten diphenylcyclopropenone (DPC). The receptors stem from a woman in her thirties or forties with alopecia areata. Some clones in this sample may be carry-over from other donors' samples.

To note about this clonotype: A much more abundant neighbour one base away suggests this may be a read error. CDR3 sequence: CVSSLDSAEAFF. DNA for the CDR3: TGTGTCAGCAGCTTGGACTCTGCTGAAGCTTTCTTT. The chain combines TRBV11-2 with TRBJ1-1; D is unclear. The germline V gene has CDR1 SGHAT and CDR2 FQNNGV. The CDR3 spans 12 residues.

Ten or more counts support this clonotype. The rearrangement links TRBV19 to TRBJ1-5; 8 bases line up with TRBD1. Germline lookup yields CDR1 LNHDA and CDR2 SQIVND (reference sequence). Trimming removed 4 bases from V and 1 base from J; junction bases left unmatched: 6. The CDR3 spans 16 residues. The DNA for the CDR3 is TGTGCCAGTAGTACATCAGGGGGCCGGAGCAATCAGCCCCAGCATTTT. It codes for CASSTSGGRSNQPQHF. The whole variable domain, remainder taken from reference TRBV19 and TRBJ1-5, is DGGITQSPKYLFRKEGQNVTLSCEQNLNHDAMYWYRQDPGQGLRLIYYSQIVNDFQKGDIAEGYSVSREKKESFPLTVTSAQKNPTAFYLCASSTSGGRSNQPQHFGDGTRLSIL.

This clonotype has only a few counts. Because the CDR3's place on the DNA is in doubt, the DNA is left out and the CDR3 is given as listed by TCRdb. V gene TRBV7-5 combines with J gene TRBJ2-6; the D call of TRBD2 is as the table states it, not checked on the DNA. TRBV7-5 is annotated as a pseudogene. The CDR3 adds up to 22 amino acids, both ends counted. The CDR3 loop reads CISVPEATPWSGRLTGANVLTF.

The sample holds many counts of this clonotype. The gene calls are TRBV4-1 and TRBJ2-7; D gene unclear. Trimming removed 0 bases from V and 2 bases from J, with 5 bases in between. The CDR3 extends over 13 amino acids. Per the germline V gene, CDR1 is MGHRA and CDR2 is YSYEKL. CDR3 sequence reads: CASSQDWAYEQYF. CDR3 DNA: TGCGCCAGCAGCCAAGATTGGGCCTACGAGCAGTACTTC.

In its sample, this clonotype was seen a few times. The rearrangement uses TRBV5-8 and TRBJ2-1; no clear D gene. Trimming pared 0 bases from V and 4 bases from J, leaving 11 bases between. Germline CDR1 and CDR2: SGHTS and YDEGEE. This CDR3 is built from 15 residues. CDR3 amino acids: CASSLAPRLYNEQFF. CDR3 nucleotide sequence: TGTGCCAGCAGCTTGGCACCACGACTTTACAATGAGCAGTTCTTC. The variable domain in full, completed from reference TRBV5-8 and TRBJ2-1, reads EAGVTQSPTHLIKTRGQQATLRCSPISGHTSVYWYQQALGLGLQFLLWYDEGEERNRGNFPPRFSGRQFPNYSSELNVNALELEDSALYLCASSLAPRLYNEQFFGPGTRLTVL.

This clonotype showed up just a few times. The CDR3 DNA follows: TGTGCCGGCACTCAGGGGAATAGTAATGCTGGCTACACCTTC. Its translation: CAGTQGNSNAGYTF. This rearrangement joins TRBV6-1 to TRBJ1-2; D might be TRBD1 (6 bases). The CDR3 totals 14 residues. With 11 bases removed from V and 7 bases from J, the gap between germline ends came to 23 bases. CDR1 MNHNS and CDR2 SASEGT come from the germline V gene.

V usage is TRBV7-2 and J usage is TRBJ2-7; D remains unclear. Germline V gene data show CDR1 as SGHTA and CDR2 as FQGNSA. There are 14 residues in the CDR3. V was clipped by 1 base and J by 1 base, with 8 bases between them. CDR3 DNA sequence: TGTGCCAGCAGCTTAGATTTGGGGTCCTACGAGCAGTACTTC. Amino acids: CASSLDLGSYEQYF. Complete variable domain (other parts from reference TRBV7-2 and TRBJ2-7): GAGVSQSPSNKVTEKGKDVELRCDPISGHTALYWYRQSLGQGLEFLIYFQGNSAPDKSGLPSDRFSAERTGGSVSTLTIQRTQQEDSAVYLCASSLDLGSYEQYFGPGTRLTVT.

This chain joins TRBV27 and TRBJ2-5; D perhaps matches TRBD1 (6 bases). Trimming cost V 8 bases and J 0 bases, with 10 bases left between them. The CDR3 length is 13 residues. Germline CDR1 reads MNHEY; CDR2 reads SMNVEV (reference sequence). This CDR3 is CASRRTDQETQYF. The CDR3 nucleotides are TGTGCCAGCCGACGGACAGACCAAGAGACCCAGTACTTC.

This clonotype was recorded at least ten times. This rearrangement joins TRBV10-3 to TRBJ2-3, with D possibly matching TRBD1 (6 bases). V shed 11 bases and J shed 3 bases, with 12 bases lying between them. Germline V CDR1 and CDR2: ENHRY, SYGVKD. There are 12 residues in the CDR3. CDR3 protein: CAVTGYTDTQYF. The CDR3 DNA sequence: TGTGCCGTCACAGGGTATACAGATACGCAGTATTTT.

This clonotype was seen ten or more times. The chain is built from TRBV7-2 and TRBJ1-2; D might be TRBD1 (6 bases). The CDR3 is made up of 18 amino acids. V was shortened by 3 bases and J by 4 bases, with 24 bases between the two germline ends. Germline assignment: CDR1 SGHTA and CDR2 FQGNSA. CDR3 DNA: TGTGCCAGCAGCTTCACGGCACAAGGTCCCACACAGGGCTATGGCTACACCTTC. Translating it yields CASSFTAQGPTQGYGYTF.

This clonotype was found a few times. The rearrangement links TRBV12-3 or TRBV12-4 to TRBJ2-7, with a possible D match to TRBD2 (6 bases). The CDR3 contains 15 residues. The V end was cut by 5 bases, the J end by 0 bases, with 14 bases between. The chain's CDR3 is CASSPPGDYSYEQYF. The CDR3 DNA reads as TGTGCCAGCAGTCCCCCGGGGGATTACTCCTACGAGCAGTACTTC.

This clonotype was seen many times. The chain combines TRBV6-1 with TRBJ2-1, with D unclear. Germline assignment: CDR1 MNHNS and CDR2 SASEGT. The CDR3 covers 15 residues. Trimming removed 1 base from V and 1 base from J, with 8 bases in between. CDR3 nucleotide sequence: TGTGCCAGCAGTGAAGGGGCTGGGTCCTACAATGAGCAGTTCTTC. Protein sequence: CASSEGAGSYNEQFF.

There are many counts of this clonotype. This chain uses TRBV7-9 with TRBJ1-2; no clear D gene. Germline V gene sequence: CDR1 SEHNR, CDR2 FQNEAQ (reference sequence). V lost 1 base and J lost 4, with 7 bases in between. The CDR3 runs 13 residues. The CDR3 here is CASSLVFGYGYTF. In nucleotides, the CDR3 is TGTGCCAGCAGCTTAGTTTTCGGCTATGGCTACACCTTC.